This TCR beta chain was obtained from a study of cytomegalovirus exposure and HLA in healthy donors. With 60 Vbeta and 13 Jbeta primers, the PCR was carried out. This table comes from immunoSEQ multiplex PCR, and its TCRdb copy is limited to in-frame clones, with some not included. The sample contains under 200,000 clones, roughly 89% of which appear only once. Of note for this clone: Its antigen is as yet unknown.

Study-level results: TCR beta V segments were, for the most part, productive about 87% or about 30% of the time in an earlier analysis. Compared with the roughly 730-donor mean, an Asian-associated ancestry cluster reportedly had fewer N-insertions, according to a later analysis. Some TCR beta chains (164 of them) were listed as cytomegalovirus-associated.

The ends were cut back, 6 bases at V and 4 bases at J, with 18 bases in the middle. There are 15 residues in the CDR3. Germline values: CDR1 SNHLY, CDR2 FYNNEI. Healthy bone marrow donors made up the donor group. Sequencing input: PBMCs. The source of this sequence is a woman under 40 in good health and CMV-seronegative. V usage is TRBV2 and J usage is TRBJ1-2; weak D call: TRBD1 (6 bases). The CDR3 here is CASRGRTRGGYGYTF. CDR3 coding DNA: TGTGCCAGCAGGGGAAGGACAAGGGGGGGCTATGGCTACACCTTC.